This entry lists 17 T cell receptor beta chains sequenced from one sample in a study of cytomegalovirus exposure and HLA in healthy donors. The PCR made use of 60 Vbeta and 13 Jbeta primers. Produced via immunoSEQ multiplex PCR; TCRdb's table is partial and in-frame only. The sample lists around 220,000 clones; about 80% were seen once. The sample comprised PBMCs. These receptors all stem from a man aged 18 to 30 in good health and CMV-seronegative.

V is TRBV6-1 and J is TRBJ1-5; 7 bases map to TRBD1. J gave up 0 bases and V 6 bases, and 2 bases lay outside the gene matches. There are 14 residues in the CDR3. Germline V CDR1 and CDR2: MNHNS, SASEGT. The CDR3 sequence: CASRTGISNQPQHF. CDR3 sequence (DNA): TGTGCCAGCAGGACAGGGATTAGCAATCAGCCCCAGCATTTT.

V gene TRBV29-1 combines with J gene TRBJ1-2; D might be TRBD1 (5 bases). The length of the CDR3 is 14 residues. Germline V gene sequence: CDR1 SQVTM, CDR2 ANQGSEA. The ends were cut back, 4 bases at V and 4 bases at J, with 16 bases in the middle. The CDR3 protein is CSVVPVQGGYGYTF. CDR3 bases: TGCAGCGTTGTACCGGTGCAGGGCGGCTATGGCTACACCTTC.

The J gene is TRBJ2-7, the V gene TRBV14; 8 bases agree with TRBD1. Germline CDR1 and CDR2: SGHDN and FVKESK. CDR3 size: 16 residues. J lost 3 bases, V lost 1 base, and 8 bases had no gene match. The CDR3 coding sequence is TGTGCCAGCAGCCAAGGGCGTGAGACAGGGGTCTACGAGCAGTACTTC. Residues: CASSQGRETGVYEQYF.

The rearrangement links TRBV9 to TRBJ2-1, with no clear D. Germline V CDR1 and CDR2: SGDLS, YYNGEE. V shed 0 bases and J shed 10 bases, with 8 bases lying between them. There are 12 residues in the CDR3. The CDR3, as DNA: TGTGCCAGCAGCGTAGGAACGAGCGAGCAGTTCTTC. It yields the protein CASSVGTSEQFF.

The rearrangement joins TRBV7-9 to TRBJ1-1, with 8 positions matching TRBD1. With 1 base clipped from V and 0 bases from J, the junction kept 1 base outside the gene matches. CDR1 is SEHNR and CDR2 is FQNEAQ in the germline V gene (reference sequence). There are 15 residues in the CDR3. For the CDR3, the DNA is TGTGCCAGCAGCTTAGGACAGGGGCTGAACACTGAAGCTTTCTTT. Translating it yields CASSLGQGLNTEAFF. Full variable domain (outside the CDR3, taken from reference TRBV7-9 and TRBJ1-1): DTGVSQNPRHKITKRGQNVTFRCDPISEHNRLYWYRQTLGQGPEFLTYFQNEAQLEKSRLLSDRFSAERPKGSFSTLEIQRTEQGDSAMYLCASSLGQGLNTEAFFGQGTRLTVV.

To note about this clone: At one end, the junction sequence differs from germline, possibly due to a read error. The chain couples TRBV7-7 to TRBJ2-1, with D unclear. Germline V gene data show CDR1 as SSHAT and CDR2 as FNYEAQ (reference sequence). CDR3 length equals 14 residues. CDR3 sequence reads: CASSLDGSYNEQFF. The DNA for the CDR3 is TGTGCTAGCAGCTTAGACGGCTCCTACAATGAGCAGTTCTTC.

This clone appeared a few times. The chain links TRBV5-6 to TRBJ2-5; 7 positions agree with TRBD2. The CDR3 runs 14 residues. The germline gives CDR1 SGHDT, CDR2 YYEEEE. The trim removed 3 bases at V and 7 bases at J, leaving 9 bases unmatched. The CDR3 DNA follows: TGTGCCAGCAGCTCTCAAGCGGGGTCATGGACCCAGTACTTC. Amino acid sequence: CASSSQAGSWTQYF.

The rearrangement uses TRBV27 and TRBJ2-1, with 7 bases matching TRBD1. The CDR3 contains 15 residues. J gave up 4 bases and V 6 bases, and 9 bases lay outside the gene matches. CDR1 is MNHEY, CDR2 SMNVEV, per germline (reference sequence). This chain's CDR3 is CASRYQGETYNEQFF. The CDR3 DNA sequence: TGTGCCAGCAGGTATCAGGGGGAAACTTACAATGAGCAGTTCTTC.

The chain recombines TRBV29-1 with TRBJ2-1; TRBD2 aligns across 13 bases. CDR1 and CDR2 (germline): SQVTM, ANQGSEA. V was pared by 3 bases and J by 8 bases, with 4 bases of the junction left unmatched. The length of the CDR3 is 14 residues. The CDR3, as DNA: TGCAGCGTTGACACTAGCGGGAGGGTCTATGAGCAGTTCTTC. Translated: CSVDTSGRVYEQFF.

This clone was seen only a few times. The rearrangement joins TRBV6-5 to TRBJ1-6; D gene uncertain. Germline CDR1 reads MNHEY; CDR2 reads SVGAGI. This CDR3 spans 16 amino acids. Trimming pared 0 bases from V and 7 bases from J, leaving 13 bases between. The CDR3 sequence: CASSYSTAQRNSPLHF. The CDR3 coding sequence is TGTGCCAGCAGTTACTCGACCGCCCAGAGGAATTCACCCCTCCACTTT.

The rearrangement links TRBV2 to TRBJ1-6, with D maybe TRBD1 (5 bases). Germline V gene lookup returns CDR1 SNHLY and CDR2 FYNNEI. This CDR3 has 15 residues. Trimming removed 6 bases at V and 7 bases at J, with 16 bases between. The CDR3 DNA reads as TGTGCCAGCAGGCAGGGCCAGGGTGGGAATTCACCCCTCCACTTT. Translating gives CASRQGQGGNSPLHF. Full variable domain (outside the CDR3, taken from reference TRBV2 and TRBJ1-6): EPEVTQTPSHQVTQMGQEVILRCVPISNHLYFYWYRQILGQKVEFLVSFYNNEISEKSEIFDDQFSVERPDGSNFTLKIRSTKLEDSAMYFCASRQGQGGNSPLHFGNGTRLTVT.

The J gene is TRBJ2-4, the V gene TRBV7-2; possibly TRBD1 for D (5 bases). Germline CDR1 and CDR2: SGHTA and FQGNSA. V was clipped by 8 bases and J by 11 bases, with 16 bases between them. There are 12 residues in the CDR3. The CDR3 nucleotides are TGTGCCAGCGGCTATTTCCAGGGATTTCAGTACTTC. This codes for CASGYFQGFQYF.

The chain joins TRBV11-2 to TRBJ2-3; 10 bases are a match to TRBD2. V gave up 2 bases and J gave up 4 bases; unmatched junction bases: 12. CDR1 is SGHAT, CDR2 FQNNGV, per germline. The CDR3 has 18 residues. The CDR3 DNA reads as TGTGCCAGCAGCTTAAGAGCGGGGGGGTCATCGATGTCAGATACGCAGTATTTT. This encodes CASSLRAGGSSMSDTQYF.

This chain links TRBV19 with TRBJ2-7; TRBD1 matches at 9 bases. CDR1 is LNHDA and CDR2 is SQIVND in the germline V gene (reference sequence). The trim removed 6 bases at V and 4 bases at J, leaving 10 bases unmatched. This CDR3 is built from 15 residues. As DNA, the CDR3 is TGTGCCAGTAGGGGGACCGGGACAGGGTTGTACGAGCAGTACTTC. Residues: CASRGTGTGLYEQYF. Variable domain in full (rest from reference TRBV19 and TRBJ2-7): DGGITQSPKYLFRKEGQNVTLSCEQNLNHDAMYWYRQDPGQGLRLIYYSQIVNDFQKGDIAEGYSVSREKKESFPLTVTSAQKNPTAFYLCASRGTGTGLYEQYFGPGTRLTVT.

The chain is built from TRBV6-1 and TRBJ2-7; the match to TRBD2 covers 11 bases. From germline, CDR1 is MNHNS and CDR2 SASEGT. There are 14 residues in the CDR3. V lost 6 bases, J lost 2 bases, and 3 bases stayed unmatched. CDR3 protein: CASRVAGGPYEQYF. The CDR3 nucleotides read TGTGCCAGCAGGGTAGCGGGAGGGCCCTACGAGCAGTACTTC.

The V and J genes are TRBV19 and TRBJ2-5, with 8 bases that match TRBD2. V was clipped by 5 bases and J by 4 bases; unmatched bases: 12. This CDR3 has 16 amino acids. Germline values: CDR1 LNHDA, CDR2 SQIVND (reference sequence). The CDR3 DNA is TGTGCCAGTAGTTCTAAAGCGGGAGCAGTGGGAGAGACCCAGTACTTC. It is translated as CASSSKAGAVGETQYF.

Here the CDR3 DNA reads TGTGCCAGCAGAGAACCGACAGGGCCTAATGAAAAACTGTTTTTT. Its translation is CASREPTGPNEKLFF. The chain is built from TRBV28 and TRBJ1-4; 7 bases line up with TRBD1. V was pared by 6 bases and J by 3 bases, with 7 bases of the junction left unmatched. Looked up from germline, CDR1 is MDHEN and CDR2 is SYDVKM. The CDR3 extends over 15 amino acids.